These T cell receptor beta chains were read from a single sample in a study of cytomegalovirus exposure and HLA in healthy donors. Profiled with immunoSEQ multiplex PCR; TCRdb holds only in-frame clones, not every one. This sample has 180,000 or so clones; more than 65% occur once, and the top ten carry around 2.3%. The sample was PBMCs. The receptors here all came from a woman under 40 in good health and CMV-seropositive. CDR3s include the opening cysteine and the closing phenylalanine or tryptophan. D genes are given only for firm matches. Rows give clone size only sometimes, using once, few, many, or a class for an expanded clone.

D: NA
V: TRBV19
J: TRBJ2-3
size: few
DNA: TGTGCCAGTAGTATAGCAGGGGCCAGCACAGATACGCAGTATTTT
CDR3: CASSIAGASTDTQYF

D: TRBD1
V: TRBV28
J: TRBJ1-2
size: NA
DNA: TGTGCCAGCAGTCGACCCCGGGACAGGGGGGGCTATGGCTACACCTTC
CDR3: CASSRPRDRGGYGYTF

D: NA
V: TRBV7-9
J: TRBJ2-2
size: NA
DNA: TGTGCCAGCAGCTTCGTACAGGGAAAGACCGGGGAGCTGTTTTTT
CDR3: CASSFVQGKTGELFF

D: TRBD1
V: TRBV10-2
J: TRBJ1-1
size: NA
DNA: TGCGCCAGCAGCCCAGGGGGCACTGAAGCTTTCTTT
CDR3: CASSPGGTEAFF

D: NA
V: TRBV11-2
J: TRBJ2-1
size: once
DNA: TGTGCCAGCAGCTTAGATAGACTAGAAGTCTTTGAGCAGTTCTTC
CDR3: CASSLDRLEVFEQFF

D: TRBD1
V: TRBV5-4
J: TRBJ2-3
size: NA
DNA: TGTGCCAGCAGCCAAGACAGGGGGCAAACAGATACGCAGTATTTT
CDR3: CASSQDRGQTDTQYF

D: TRBD2
V: TRBV5-1
J: TRBJ2-1
size: NA
DNA: TGCGCCAGCAGCTTTGGGCGGGGGGCCTCCTACAATGAGCAGTTCTTC
CDR3: CASSFGRGASYNEQFF

D: TRBD1
V: TRBV9
J: TRBJ2-7
size: NA
DNA: TGTGCCAGCAGCCCTCGCGGGCAGGGGGCCTACGAGCAGTACTTC
CDR3: CASSPRGQGAYEQYF

D: TRBD1
V: TRBV7-2
J: TRBJ2-7
size: NA
DNA: TGTGCCAGCAGCCTGGACAGGGAGAGTTACGAGCAGTACTTC
CDR3: CASSLDRESYEQYF

D: NA
V: TRBV6-6
J: TRBJ1-6
size: NA
DNA: TGTGCCAGCAGGCGACAGGCGATGGTCTCACCCCTCCACTTT
CDR3: CASRRQAMVSPLHF

D: NA
V: TRBV6-1
J: TRBJ1-5
size: NA
DNA: TGTGCCAGCCAAGACAGAAATCAGCCCCAGCATTTT
CDR3: CASQDRNQPQHF

D: NA
V: TRBV30
J: TRBJ2-3
size: NA
DNA: TGTGCCTGGAGTGTACCCTACGGAACAGGGTTGACAGATACGCAGTATTTT
CDR3: CAWSVPYGTGLTDTQYF

D: NA
V: TRBV2
J: TRBJ1-1
size: few
DNA: TGTGCCAGCAGTGCGAGGGGCGGGAGTGAAGCTTTCTTT
CDR3: CASSARGGSEAFF

D: TRBD1
V: TRBV9
J: TRBJ2-2
size: NA
DNA: TGTGCCAGCAGCGTACGGACAGGGATACGTATCGACACCGGGGAGCTGTTTTTT
CDR3: CASSVRTGIRIDTGELFF

D: NA
V: TRBV28
J: TRBJ2-3
size: NA
DNA: TGTGCCAGCAGCCCTCTTGGGGCGCGTGGGAGGACAGATACGCAGTATTTT
CDR3: CASSPLGARGRTDTQYF

D: TRBD2
V: TRBV2
J: TRBJ2-2
size: few
DNA: TGTGCCAGCAGTGACTTTAGCGGGGGGGGCACCGGGGAGCTGTTTTTT
CDR3: CASSDFSGGGTGELFF

D: NA
V: TRBV14
J: TRBJ2-7
size: once
DNA: TGTGCCAGCCGATCCGACAGGTCCTACGAGCAGTACTTC
CDR3: CASRSDRSYEQYF

D: TRBD1
V: TRBV25-1
J: TRBJ2-6
size: NA
DNA: TGTGCCAGCAGTGAAAGGGACAGGGGGCCATCTGGGGCCAACGTCCTGACTTTC
CDR3: CASSERDRGPSGANVLTF

D: TRBD2
V: TRBV4-2
J: TRBJ2-7
size: NA
DNA: TGTGCCAGCAGCCCGGGGGGCGAGCAGTACTTC
CDR3: CASSPGGEQYF

D: TRBD1
V: TRBV4-2
J: TRBJ2-4
size: NA
DNA: TGTGCCAGCAGCAACGACAGGGGGCGCAGCAAAAACATTCAGTACTTC
CDR3: CASSNDRGRSKNIQYF

D: TRBD1
V: TRBV7-9
J: TRBJ2-3
size: NA
DNA: TGTGCCAGCAGCTTAACAGGGGGGAGCACAGATACGCAGTATTTT
CDR3: CASSLTGGSTDTQYF

D: NA
V: TRBV5-8
J: TRBJ2-2
size: NA
DNA: TGTGCCAGCAGCAGGGCAGGGCACACCGGGGAGCTGTTTTTT
CDR3: CASSRAGHTGELFF

D: NA
V: TRBV4-1
J: TRBJ1-5
size: NA
DNA: TGCGCCAGCAGCCAAGCGGGGGAGCCCCAGCATTTT
CDR3: CASSQAGEPQHF

D: TRBD1
V: TRBV29-1
J: TRBJ2-7
size: NA
DNA: TGCAGCGTTGAATGGGGACAGGGGGAAAAAAACCGCTACGAGCAGTACTTC
CDR3: CSVEWGQGEKNRYEQYF

D: NA
V: TRBV7-2
J: TRBJ1-3
size: few
DNA: TGTGCCAGCAGCCCTGGTGGCGCCAGCGCCTCTGGAAACACCATATATTTT
CDR3: CASSPGGASASGNTIYF

D: TRBD2
V: TRBV28
J: TRBJ2-1
size: once
DNA: TGTGCCAGCAGACCGGGAGGAGTCCGGGACAATGAGCAGTTCTTC
CDR3: CASRPGGVRDNEQFF

D: TRBD2
V: TRBV10-2
J: TRBJ2-3
size: few
DNA: TGCGCCAGCAGCGTAGCGGGGGGGACAGATACGCAGTATTTT
CDR3: CASSVAGGTDTQYF

D: TRBD1
V: TRBV7-9
J: TRBJ1-1
size: NA
DNA: TGTGCCAGCAGCCGCCTTACAGGGGTCGAAGCTTTCTTT
CDR3: CASSRLTGVEAFF

D: NA
V: TRBV5-1
J: TRBJ2-5
size: NA
DNA: TGCGCCAGCAGTGGGCGGGGGCGAGGGGAGACCCAGTACTTC
CDR3: CASSGRGRGETQYF

D: TRBD1
V: TRBV4-2
J: TRBJ2-7
size: once
DNA: TGTGCCAGCAGCCAGGGACAGGGCGCCTACGAGCAGTACTTC
CDR3: CASSQGQGAYEQYF

D: NA
V: TRBV2
J: TRBJ2-3
size: NA
DNA: NA
CDR3: CASILGGRGLTDTQYF

D: NA
V: TRBV7-2
J: TRBJ2-7
size: NA
DNA: TGTGCCAGCAGCTTACCCCGAGGGGGGGGGCCTTACGAGCAGTACTTC
CDR3: CASSLPRGGGPYEQYF

D: NA
V: TRBV18
J: TRBJ2-3
size: few
DNA: TGTGCCAGCTCACCGGAGGGACCAGATACGCAGTATTTT
CDR3: CASSPEGPDTQYF

D: NA
V: TRBV11-2
J: TRBJ1-1
size: few
DNA: TGTGCCACGTACAGGGTTAGAACTGAAGCTTTCTTT
CDR3: CATYRVRTEAFF

D: NA
V: TRBV7-9
J: TRBJ1-5
size: NA
DNA: TGTGCCAGCAGCTTTAACGGGTTAGGTAATCAGCCCCAGCATTTT
CDR3: CASSFNGLGNQPQHF

D: NA
V: TRBV6-1
J: TRBJ1-6
size: NA
DNA: TGTGCCAGCAGTGCGACGGGAAATTCACCCCTCCACTTT
CDR3: CASSATGNSPLHF

D: NA
V: TRBV6-5
J: TRBJ1-1
size: NA
DNA: TGTGCCAGCTGGCCCAGGGGGAACACTGAAGCTTTCTTT
CDR3: CASWPRGNTEAFF

D: TRBD2
V: TRBV5-8
J: TRBJ2-5
size: once
DNA: TGTGCCAGCAGGGTGGGGACGGGGGGGCGCCGGGAGACCCAGTACTTC
CDR3: CASRVGTGGRRETQYF

D: TRBD1
V: TRBV4-3
J: TRBJ2-6
size: NA
DNA: TGCGCCAGCAGCCAGAGGGGGCTCGAGGGGGGGGCCAACGTCCTGACTTTC
CDR3: CASSQRGLEGGANVLTF

D: TRBD2
V: TRBV19
J: TRBJ2-7
size: NA
DNA: TGTGCCACCGGGGGGGCTAAGGAGCAGTACTTC
CDR3: CATGGAKEQYF

D: TRBD1
V: TRBV4-3
J: TRBJ2-7
size: once
DNA: TGCGCCAGCAGCCAACTACAGGGGGCCGACTACGAGCAGTACTTC
CDR3: CASSQLQGADYEQYF

D: NA
V: TRBV10-2
J: TRBJ1-1
size: NA
DNA: TGCGCCAGCAGTGAGTATATGCGCACTGAAGCTTTCTTT
CDR3: CASSEYMRTEAFF

D: NA
V: TRBV6-6
J: TRBJ2-2
size: few
DNA: TGTGCCAGCAATCCCCGGGGGGCAGGCGGGGAGCTGTTTTTT
CDR3: CASNPRGAGGELFF

D: NA
V: TRBV7-8
J: TRBJ1-6
size: NA
DNA: TGTGCCAGCAGCTTATCCGCAGCGGGAGAATCACCCCTCCACTTT
CDR3: CASSLSAAGESPLHF

D: TRBD1
V: TRBV2
J: TRBJ1-5
size: NA
DNA: TGTGCCAGCAGGGGTCACAGGGGGCCTAGCAATCAGCCCCAGCATTTT
CDR3: CASRGHRGPSNQPQHF

D: NA
V: TRBV27
J: TRBJ2-5
size: once
DNA: TGTGCCAGCAGCCCCCCAGGCGGGGAAGAGCAGTACTTC
CDR3: CASSPPGGEEQYF

D: TRBD1
V: TRBV6-5
J: TRBJ2-3
size: NA
DNA: TGTGCCAGTGTTCCGGGACAGGGAGGATCGGATACGCAGTATTTT
CDR3: CASVPGQGGSDTQYF

D: TRBD2
V: TRBV2
J: TRBJ2-3
size: NA
DNA: TGTGCCAGCACTTCGACTAGCGGGGGGGCGGATACGCAGTATTTT
CDR3: CASTSTSGGADTQYF

D: TRBD2
V: TRBV4-3
J: TRBJ2-1
size: NA
DNA: TGCGCCAGCAGCCAAGATCCCCCCGGGGGGGCGGACTTCTACAATGAGCAGTTCTTC
CDR3: CASSQDPPGGADFYNEQFF

D: NA
V: TRBV28
J: TRBJ2-6
size: once
DNA: TGTGCCAGCAGGGGGCAGTCCTCTGGGGCCAACGTCCTGACTTTC
CDR3: CASRGQSSGANVLTF

D: TRBD1
V: TRBV7-2
J: TRBJ1-1
size: NA
DNA: TGTGCCAGCAGCTTCAGGGGGCTAACTGAAGCTTTCTTT
CDR3: CASSFRGLTEAFF

D: TRBD2
V: TRBV28
J: TRBJ2-7
size: NA
DNA: TGTGCCAGCAGTCCCCTTGGGACTAGCGGGTTCCACGAGCAGTACTTC
CDR3: CASSPLGTSGFHEQYF

D: TRBD1
V: TRBV28
J: TRBJ1-4
size: NA
DNA: TGTGCCACCACGGACAGGGGGAATGAAAAACTGTTTTTT
CDR3: CATTDRGNEKLFF

D: TRBD1
V: TRBV29-1
J: TRBJ2-7
size: NA
DNA: TGCAGCGCCTTTGACAGGGGGCGAGGCGAGCAGTACTTC
CDR3: CSAFDRGRGEQYF

D: TRBD2
V: TRBV10-1
J: TRBJ2-1
size: few
DNA: TGCGCCAGCAGTGAGTCGCGGGCTAGCGGGCCTTACAATGAGCAGTTCTTC
CDR3: CASSESRASGPYNEQFF

D: TRBD2
V: TRBV28
J: TRBJ2-2
size: once
DNA: TGTGCCAGCAGTTTATCGTTCGGGACTAGCAACACCGGGGAGCTGTTTTTT
CDR3: CASSLSFGTSNTGELFF

D: TRBD1
V: TRBV18
J: TRBJ2-5
size: NA
DNA: TGTGCCAGCTCACTGGGACAGGGTGAGGAGACCCAGTACTTC
CDR3: CASSLGQGEETQYF

D: TRBD2
V: TRBV19
J: TRBJ2-5
size: NA
DNA: TGTGCCAGTAGTATGAGCGGGGGGCCGGGAGAGACCCAGTACTTC
CDR3: CASSMSGGPGETQYF

D: NA
V: TRBV4-1
J: TRBJ2-7
size: few
DNA: TGCGCCAGCAGCACGAAGGGGCGGGACGGAACCTACGAGCAGTACTTC
CDR3: CASSTKGRDGTYEQYF

D: NA
V: TRBV11-2
J: TRBJ2-7
size: NA
DNA: TGTGCCAGCAGCCATAACGCGGGGGCGAGATCAGCACGGTACGAGCAGTACTTC
CDR3: CASSHNAGARSARYEQYF